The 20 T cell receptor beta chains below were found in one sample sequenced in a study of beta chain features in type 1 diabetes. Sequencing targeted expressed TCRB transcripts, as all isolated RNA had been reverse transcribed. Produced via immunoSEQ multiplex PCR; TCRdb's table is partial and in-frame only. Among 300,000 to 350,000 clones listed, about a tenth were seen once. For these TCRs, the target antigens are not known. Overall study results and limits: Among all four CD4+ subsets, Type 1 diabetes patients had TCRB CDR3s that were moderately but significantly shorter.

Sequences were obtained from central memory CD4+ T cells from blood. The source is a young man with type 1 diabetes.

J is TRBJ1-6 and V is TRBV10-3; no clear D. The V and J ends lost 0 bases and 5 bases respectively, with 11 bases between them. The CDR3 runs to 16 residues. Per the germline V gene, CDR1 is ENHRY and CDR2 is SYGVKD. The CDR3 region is CAISESTSIHNSPLHF. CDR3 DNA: TGTGCCATCAGTGAGTCGACCTCTATCCATAATTCACCCCTCCACTTT.

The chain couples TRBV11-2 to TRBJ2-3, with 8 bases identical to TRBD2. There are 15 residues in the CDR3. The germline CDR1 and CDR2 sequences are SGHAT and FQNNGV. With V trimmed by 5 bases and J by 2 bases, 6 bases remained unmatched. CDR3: CASSPGLVPTDTQYF. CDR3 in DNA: TGTGCCAGCAGCCCGGGACTAGTGCCCACAGATACGCAGTATTTT.

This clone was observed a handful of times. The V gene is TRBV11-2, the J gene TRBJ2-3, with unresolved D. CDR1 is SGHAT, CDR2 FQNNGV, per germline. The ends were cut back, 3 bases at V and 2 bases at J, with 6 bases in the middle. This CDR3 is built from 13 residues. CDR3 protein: CASSFRPTDTQYF. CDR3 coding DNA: TGTGCCAGCAGCTTCCGGCCCACAGATACGCAGTATTTT.

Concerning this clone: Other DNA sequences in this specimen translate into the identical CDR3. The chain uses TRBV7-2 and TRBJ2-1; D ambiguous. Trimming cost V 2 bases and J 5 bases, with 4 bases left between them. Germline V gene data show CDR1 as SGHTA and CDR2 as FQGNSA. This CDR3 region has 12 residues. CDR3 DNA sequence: TGTGCCAGCAGCTTACGGCACAATGAGCAGTTCTTC. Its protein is CASSLRHNEQFF.

The chain's CDR3 is CASRTGGRGAFF. DNA for the CDR3: TGTGCCAGCAGAACAGGGGGCAGGGGAGCTTTCTTT. The chain uses TRBV27 and TRBJ1-1; the match to TRBD1 covers 9 bases. Germline CDR1 reads MNHEY; CDR2 reads SMNVEV (reference sequence). This CDR3 region has 12 residues. The trim removed 6 bases at V and 10 bases at J, leaving 6 bases unmatched.

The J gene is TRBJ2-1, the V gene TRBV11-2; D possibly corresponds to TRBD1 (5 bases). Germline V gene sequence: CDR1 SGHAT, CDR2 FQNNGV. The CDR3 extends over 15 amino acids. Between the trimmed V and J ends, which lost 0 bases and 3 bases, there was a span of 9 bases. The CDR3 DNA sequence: TGTGCCAGCAGCTTAGAAACAGGAAGCTACAATGAGCAGTTCTTC. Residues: CASSLETGSYNEQFF.

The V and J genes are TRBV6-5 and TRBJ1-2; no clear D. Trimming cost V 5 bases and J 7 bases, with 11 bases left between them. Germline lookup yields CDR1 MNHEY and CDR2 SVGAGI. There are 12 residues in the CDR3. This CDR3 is CASSRRSGGYTF. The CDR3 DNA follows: TGTGCCAGCAGTCGTCGAAGTGGTGGCTACACCTTC.

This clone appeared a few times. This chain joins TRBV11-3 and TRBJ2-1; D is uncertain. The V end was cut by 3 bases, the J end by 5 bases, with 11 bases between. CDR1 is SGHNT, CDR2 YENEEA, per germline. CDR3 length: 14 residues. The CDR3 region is CASSFSGRDNEQFF. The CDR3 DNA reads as TGTGCCAGCAGCTTTTCCGGACGGGACAATGAGCAGTTCTTC.

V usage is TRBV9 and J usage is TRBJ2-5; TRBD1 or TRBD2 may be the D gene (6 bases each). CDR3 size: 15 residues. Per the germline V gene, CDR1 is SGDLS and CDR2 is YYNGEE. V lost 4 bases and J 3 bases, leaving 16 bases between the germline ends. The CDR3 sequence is CASSPRGSGEETQYF. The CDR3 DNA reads TGTGCCAGCAGCCCCAGGGGTAGCGGTGAAGAGACCCAGTACTTC.

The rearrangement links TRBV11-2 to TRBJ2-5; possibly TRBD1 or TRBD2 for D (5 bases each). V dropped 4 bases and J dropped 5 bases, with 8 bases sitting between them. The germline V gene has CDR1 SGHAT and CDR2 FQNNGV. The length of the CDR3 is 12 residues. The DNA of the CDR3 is TGTGCCAGCAGCTCCGAGGGGGAGACCCAGTACTTC. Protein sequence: CASSSEGETQYF.

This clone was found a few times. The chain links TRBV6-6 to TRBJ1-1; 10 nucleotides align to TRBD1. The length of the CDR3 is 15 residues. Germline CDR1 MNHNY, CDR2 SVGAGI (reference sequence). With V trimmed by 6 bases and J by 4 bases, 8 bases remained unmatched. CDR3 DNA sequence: TGTGCCAGCAGAGCGACAGGGGGCTTGAGCACTGAAGCTTTCTTT. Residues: CASRATGGLSTEAFF.

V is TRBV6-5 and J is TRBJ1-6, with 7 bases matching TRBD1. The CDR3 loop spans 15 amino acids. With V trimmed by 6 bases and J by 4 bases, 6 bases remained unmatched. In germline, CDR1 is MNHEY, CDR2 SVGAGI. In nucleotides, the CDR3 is TGTGCCAGCAGGGGGACAGTATCTTATAATTCACCCCTCCACTTT. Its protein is CASRGTVSYNSPLHF.

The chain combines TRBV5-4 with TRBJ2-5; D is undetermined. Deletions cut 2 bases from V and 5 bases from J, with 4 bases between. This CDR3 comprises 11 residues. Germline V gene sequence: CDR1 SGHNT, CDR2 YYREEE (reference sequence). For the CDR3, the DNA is TGTGCCAGCAGCTTTTACGAGACCCAGTACTTC. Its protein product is CASSFYETQYF.

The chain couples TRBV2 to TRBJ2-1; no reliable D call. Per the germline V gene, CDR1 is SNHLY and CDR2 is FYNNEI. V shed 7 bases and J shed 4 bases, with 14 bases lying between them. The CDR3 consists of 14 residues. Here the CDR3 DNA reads TGTGCCAGCACCGGAGACGGGCAGTACAATGAGCAGTTCTTC. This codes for CASTGDGQYNEQFF.

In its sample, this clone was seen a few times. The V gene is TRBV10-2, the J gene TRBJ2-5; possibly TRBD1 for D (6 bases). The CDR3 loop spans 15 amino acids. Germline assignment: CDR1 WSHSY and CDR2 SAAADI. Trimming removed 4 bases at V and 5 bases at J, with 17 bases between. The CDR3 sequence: CASSGPGVGHETQYF. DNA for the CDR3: TGCGCCAGCAGTGGCCCAGGGGTAGGGCACGAGACCCAGTACTTC.

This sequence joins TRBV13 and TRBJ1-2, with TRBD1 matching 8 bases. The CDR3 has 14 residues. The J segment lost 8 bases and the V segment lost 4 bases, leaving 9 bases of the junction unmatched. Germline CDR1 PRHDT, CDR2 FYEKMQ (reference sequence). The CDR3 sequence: CASSSDRGPWGYTF. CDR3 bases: TGTGCCAGCAGCTCCGACAGGGGCCCATGGGGCTACACCTTC.

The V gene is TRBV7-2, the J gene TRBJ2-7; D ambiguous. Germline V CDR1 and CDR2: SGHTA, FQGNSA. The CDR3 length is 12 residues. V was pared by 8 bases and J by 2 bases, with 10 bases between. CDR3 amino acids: CASAKQAYEQYF. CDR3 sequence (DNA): TGTGCCAGCGCGAAGCAGGCCTACGAGCAGTACTTC.

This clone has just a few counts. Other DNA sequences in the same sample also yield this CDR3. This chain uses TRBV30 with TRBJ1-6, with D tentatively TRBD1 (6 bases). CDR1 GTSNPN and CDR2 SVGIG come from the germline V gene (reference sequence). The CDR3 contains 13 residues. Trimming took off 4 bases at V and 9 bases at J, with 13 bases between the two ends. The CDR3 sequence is CAWKYGGGSPLHF. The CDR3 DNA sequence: TGTGCCTGGAAGTACGGGGGCGGTTCACCCCTCCACTTT.

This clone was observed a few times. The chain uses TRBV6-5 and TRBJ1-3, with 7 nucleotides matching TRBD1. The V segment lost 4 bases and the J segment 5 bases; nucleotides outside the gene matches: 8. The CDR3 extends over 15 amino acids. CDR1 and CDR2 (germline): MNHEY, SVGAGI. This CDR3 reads CASSSQGRERNTIYF. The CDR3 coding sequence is TGTGCCAGCAGTTCACAGGGGAGAGAAAGAAACACCATATATTTT.

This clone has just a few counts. The CDR3 DNA follows: TGTGCCAGCAGCAACTACCGAATAGCCAAAAACATTCAGTACTTC. Translated: CASSNYRIAKNIQYF. This chain joins TRBV5-6 and TRBJ2-4; no definite D call. The CDR3 sequence is 15 residues long. Per the germline V gene, CDR1 is SGHDT and CDR2 is YYEEEE. V was cut by 4 bases and J by 0 bases, with 11 bases left in between.